The present T cell receptor beta chain was sequenced within a study of T cell responses to AZD1222 COVID-19 vaccine. The study, taken as a whole, reports: Regions left unmutated in variants are reportedly the target of nearly half of spike-specific TCRs. Researchers report vaccine-associated CD4 TCRs spanning spike, with dominance at 160-218 and 743-854.

About this clone: Its antigen is not known.

Germline V gives CDR1 SGDLS, CDR2 YYNGEE. The CDR3 sequence is 16 residues long. Trimming took off 0 bases at V and 0 bases at J, with 9 bases between the two ends. Clones were sequenced by immunoSEQ multiplex PCR, and TCRdb holds only the in-frame ones, with some missing. The profile covers under 130,000 clones, with around 87% appearing a single time and 2% to 3% taken by the ten largest. This clonotype was sampled from an adult in good health. The rearrangement links TRBV9 to TRBJ1-4; TRBD1 is a possible D gene (5 bases). The specimen was peripheral blood, collected on day 0 of AZD1222 vaccination. CDR3 sequence (DNA): TGTGCCAGCAGCGTAGGGCAGACAGCAACTAATGAAAAACTGTTTTTT. It codes for CASSVGQTATNEKLFF. The full variable domain, its missing parts supplied by reference TRBV9 and TRBJ1-4, is DSGVTQTPKHLITATGQRVTLRCSPRSGDLSVYWYQQSLDQGLQFLIQYYNGEERAKGNILERFSAQQFPDLHSELNLSSLELGDSALYFCASSVGQTATNEKLFFGSGTQLSVL.